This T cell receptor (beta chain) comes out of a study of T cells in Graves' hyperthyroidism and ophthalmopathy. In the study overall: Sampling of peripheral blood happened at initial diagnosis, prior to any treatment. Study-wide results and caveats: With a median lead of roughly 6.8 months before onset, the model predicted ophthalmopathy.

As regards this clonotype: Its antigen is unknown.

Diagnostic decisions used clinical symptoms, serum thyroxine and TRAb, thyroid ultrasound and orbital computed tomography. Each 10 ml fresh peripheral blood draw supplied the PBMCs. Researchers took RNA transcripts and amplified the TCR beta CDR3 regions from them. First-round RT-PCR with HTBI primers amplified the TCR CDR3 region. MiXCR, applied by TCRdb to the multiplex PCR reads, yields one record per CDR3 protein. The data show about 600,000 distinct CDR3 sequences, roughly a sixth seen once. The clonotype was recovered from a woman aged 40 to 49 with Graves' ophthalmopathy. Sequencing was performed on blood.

In DNA form, the CDR3 reads TGCAGTGCTAGAGGGGACGGTAATGAAAAACTGTTTTTT. Protein: CSARGDGNEKLFF. The chain employs TRBV20-1 and TRBJ1-4, with D maybe TRBD1 (5 bases). CDR1 and CDR2 (germline): DFQATT, SNEGSKA (reference sequence). This CDR3 has 13 residues. Deletions cut 1 base from V and 4 bases from J, with 7 bases between.